This T cell receptor beta chain emerged from a study of response to subunit inactivated influenza vaccine. Using its own MiXCR run on the RT-PCR reads, TCRdb lists one record per CDR3 protein. This table has around 570,000 distinct CDR3 sequences, roughly 10% appearing once. CDR1 and CDR2 (germline): MNHNS, SASEGT. The CDR3 spans 13 residues. The sample holds one count of this clonotype. At one of its ends the junction is not consistent with the germline gene, which may arise from a read error. This same sample was also part of a study on T cells expressing NK-cell markers. That paper adds: Making the TCR beta cDNA relied on 5'RACE template switching with UMIs. Just one sequenced donor of eight was HCMV-seronegative, while seven were seropositive. Leadership of the CD3+CD56-NKG2C+ fraction also belonged to these clonotypes in several donors.

The V and J genes are TRBV6-1 and TRBJ1-1, with 9 bases matching TRBD1. This material consisted of PBMCs from blood, taken on the day of vaccination. The receptor's source is a man aged 50 to 59 who received an inactivated influenza vaccine. CDR3 residues: CTSSGTGMSEAFF. The CDR3 nucleotides are TGTACCAGCAGTGGGACAGGGATGTCCGAAGCTTTCTTT.